This T cell receptor beta chain was sequenced during a study of cytomegalovirus exposure and HLA in healthy donors. The wider study: The study's early data release held around 85 million unique TCRs from HLA-typed donors.

The V and J ends lost 4 bases and 0 bases respectively, with 13 bases between them. This CDR3 is 16 amino acids long. The germline V gene encodes CDR1 LNHDA and CDR2 SQIVND (reference sequence). Primers for the PCR totalled 60 Vbeta and 13 Jbeta. Clones were sequenced by immunoSEQ multiplex PCR, and TCRdb holds only the in-frame ones, with some missing. The data contain some 180,000 clones, roughly 77% of them seen just once; the ten biggest clones take up 2% to 2.5%. Findings of the study overall: The HLA-A and HLA-B alleles of most subjects were reportedly predicted accurately from TCR beta sequences.

Comment on this clone: Its antigen remains unknown.

This receptor was taken from a woman in her twenties or thirties in good health and CMV-seropositive. Material for sequencing was PBMCs. The V gene is TRBV19, the J gene TRBJ1-3; maybe TRBD1 (5 bases). CDR3 residues: CASSTPAGASGNTIYF. The DNA of the CDR3 is TGTGCCAGTAGTACCCCCGCTGGGGCCTCTGGAAACACCATATATTTT. The variable domain in full, completed from reference TRBV19 and TRBJ1-3, reads DGGITQSPKYLFRKEGQNVTLSCEQNLNHDAMYWYRQDPGQGLRLIYYSQIVNDFQKGDIAEGYSVSREKKESFPLTVTSAQKNPTAFYLCASSTPAGASGNTIYFGEGSWLTVV.